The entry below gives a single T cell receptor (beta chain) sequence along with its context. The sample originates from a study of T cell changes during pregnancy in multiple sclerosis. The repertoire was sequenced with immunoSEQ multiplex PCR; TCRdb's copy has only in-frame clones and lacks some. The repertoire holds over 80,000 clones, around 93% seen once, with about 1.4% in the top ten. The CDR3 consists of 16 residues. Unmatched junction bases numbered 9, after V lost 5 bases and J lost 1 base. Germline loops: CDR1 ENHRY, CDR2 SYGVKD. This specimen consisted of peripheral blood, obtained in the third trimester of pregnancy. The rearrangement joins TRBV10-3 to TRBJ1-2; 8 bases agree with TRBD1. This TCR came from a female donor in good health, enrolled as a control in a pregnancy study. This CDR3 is CAISPGTGQSNYGYTF. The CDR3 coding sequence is TGTGCCATCAGTCCCGGGACAGGCCAAAGTAACTATGGCTACACCTTC.